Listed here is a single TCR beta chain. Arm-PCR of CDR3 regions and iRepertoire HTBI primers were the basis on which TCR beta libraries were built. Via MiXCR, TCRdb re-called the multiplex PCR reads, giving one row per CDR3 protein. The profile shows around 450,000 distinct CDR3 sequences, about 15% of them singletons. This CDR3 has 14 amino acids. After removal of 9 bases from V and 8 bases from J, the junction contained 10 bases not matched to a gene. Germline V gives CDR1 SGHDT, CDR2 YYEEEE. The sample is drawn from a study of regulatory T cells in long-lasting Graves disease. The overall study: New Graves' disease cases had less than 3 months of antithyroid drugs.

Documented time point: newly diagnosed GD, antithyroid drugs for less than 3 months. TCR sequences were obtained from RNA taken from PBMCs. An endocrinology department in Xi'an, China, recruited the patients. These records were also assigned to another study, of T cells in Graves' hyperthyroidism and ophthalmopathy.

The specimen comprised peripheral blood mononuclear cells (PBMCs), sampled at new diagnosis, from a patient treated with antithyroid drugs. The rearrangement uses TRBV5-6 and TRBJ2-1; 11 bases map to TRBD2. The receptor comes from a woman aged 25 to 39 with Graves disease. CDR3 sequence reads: CATTSGRYPYEQFF. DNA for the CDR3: TGTGCCACCACTAGCGGGAGATATCCCTATGAGCAGTTCTTC.